This T cell receptor (beta chain) was recovered during a study of CD8 T cells in Susac syndrome. V was shortened by 2 bases and J by 7 bases, with 13 bases between the two germline ends. Germline V gene lookup returns CDR1 SGHRS and CDR2 YFSETQ. The CDR3 length is 13 residues. The RNA input was about 0.5 to 1 ug, and it was reverse transcribed with random hexamers. TCRdb fed the immunoSEQ multiplex PCR reads into MiXCR, producing one record per CDR3 protein. The top ten clones hold 0.093% of a sample with about 180,000 distinct CDR3 sequences, about 94% of them seen once. The source of this sequence is a human donor with multiple sclerosis. Specimen: CD4+ T cells from PBMCs. This rearrangement joins TRBV5-1 to TRBJ2-7; D might be TRBD2 (6 bases). CDR3 DNA: TGCGCCAGCAGCTTAGCCAGCGGGCCTGAGCAGTACTTC. Amino acids: CASSLASGPEQYF.